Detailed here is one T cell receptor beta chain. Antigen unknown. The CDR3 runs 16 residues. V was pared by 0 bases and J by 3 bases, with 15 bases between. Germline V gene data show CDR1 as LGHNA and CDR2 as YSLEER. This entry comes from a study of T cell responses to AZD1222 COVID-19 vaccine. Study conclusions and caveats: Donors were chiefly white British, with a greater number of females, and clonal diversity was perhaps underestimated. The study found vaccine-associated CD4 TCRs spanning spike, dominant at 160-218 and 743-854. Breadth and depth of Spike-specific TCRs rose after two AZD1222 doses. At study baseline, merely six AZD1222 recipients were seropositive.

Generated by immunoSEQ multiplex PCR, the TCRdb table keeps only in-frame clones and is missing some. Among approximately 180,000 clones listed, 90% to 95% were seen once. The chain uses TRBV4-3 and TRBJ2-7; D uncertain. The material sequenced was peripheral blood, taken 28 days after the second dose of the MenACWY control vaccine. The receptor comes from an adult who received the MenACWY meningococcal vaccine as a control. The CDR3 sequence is CASSQDNSGPGYEQYF. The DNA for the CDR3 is TGCGCCAGCAGCCAAGATAATTCGGGTCCGGGCTACGAGCAGTACTTC.